These T cell receptor beta chains were read from a single sample in a study of T-cell memory formation after mild COVID-19. A single record per CDR3 protein comes from TCRdb applying MiXCR to the 5' RACE reads. The table has about 140,000 distinct CDR3 sequences, 14% to 15% seen once. Material: PBMCs or a T cell subset sorted from them (not recorded which). The receptor set was obtained from an adult woman who had mild COVID-19 (a few samples of this study predate the infection). Cell type and time point are not known. Each CDR3 is given with its conserved first and last residue. D genes are given only for firm matches. Only part of the rows carry a size: once, few, many, or a class if the clone is expanded.

length,size,J,D,V,CDR3,DNA
13,.,TRBJ2-5,.,TRBV27,CASSLDSGETQYF,TGTGCCAGCAGTTTAGACTCGGGGGAGACCCAGTACTTC
15,.,TRBJ2-3,TRBD2,TRBV2,CASRPGTSGADTQYF,TGTGCCAGCAGACCCGGGACTAGTGGAGCAGATACGCAGTATTTT
11,.,TRBJ1-3,.,TRBV20-1,CSAPSGNTIYF,TGCAGTGCTCCCTCGGGAAACACCATATATTTT
18,few,TRBJ2-2,TRBD2,TRBV7-9,CASSPNPGLAGGTGELFF,TGTGCCAGCAGCCCAAACCCGGGACTAGCGGGAGGAACCGGGGAGCTGTTTTTT
15,.,TRBJ1-1,.,TRBV6-5,CASSASPTGRGEAFF,TGTGCCAGCAGTGCATCCCCGACAGGAAGGGGTGAAGCTTTCTTT
15,medium-sized,TRBJ1-2,TRBD1,TRBV20-1,CSARQRGQVIGGYTF,TGCAGTGCTAGACAAAGGGGACAGGTTATAGGAGGCTACACCTTC
14,few,TRBJ1-2,.,TRBV5-5,CASSLGQGLYGYTF,TGTGCCAGCAGCTTGGGGCAGGGCCTTTATGGCTACACCTTC
17,.,TRBJ1-4,TRBD1,TRBV24-1,CATSDSTEDRGREKLFF,TGTGCCACCAGTGATTCCACCGAGGACAGGGGGCGAGAAAAACTGTTTTTT
12,few,TRBJ2-1,.,TRBV7-2,CASSYGMNEQFF,TGTGCCAGCAGCTATGGGATGAATGAGCAGTTCTTC
17,.,TRBJ2-2,TRBD2,TRBV7-8,CASSLGLAGAYTGELFF,TGTGCCAGCAGCCTGGGACTAGCGGGAGCCTACACCGGGGAGCTGTTTTTT
15,few,TRBJ1-1,.,TRBV7-9,CASRSADSHGAEAFF,TGTGCCAGCAGATCCGCTGACAGTCACGGGGCTGAAGCTTTCTTT
13,.,TRBJ2-5,.,TRBV7-9,CASSPGPRETQYF,TGTGCCAGCAGCCCCGGGCCACGGGAGACCCAGTACTTC
13,.,TRBJ2-1,TRBD2,TRBV7-9,CASSLPGIAGQFF,TGTGCCAGCAGCTTACCCGGGATAGCGGGGCAGTTCTTC
14,few,TRBJ1-1,TRBD1,TRBV4-1,CASSHQGAETEAFF,TGCGCCAGCAGCCACCAGGGGGCGGAAACTGAAGCTTTCTTT
15,.,TRBJ2-3,TRBD2,TRBV14,CASSASGSSTDTQYF,TGTGCCAGCAGCGCTAGCGGGTCTAGCACAGATACGCAGTATTTT
15,.,TRBJ1-2,TRBD1,TRBV19,CASQLGGTGLYGYTF,TGTGCCAGTCAACTCGGCGGGACAGGGCTGTATGGCTACACCTTC
14,few,TRBJ1-1,.,TRBV4-3,CASRERPMNTEAFF,TGCGCCAGCAGGGAACGGCCCATGAACACTGAAGCTTTCTTT
15,.,TRBJ1-6,.,TRBV20-1,CSASPSLEGNSPLHF,TGCAGTGCTAGTCCTTCCCTGGAGGGCAATTCACCCCTCCACTTT
16,few,TRBJ1-2,TRBD1,TRBV5-1,CASSLVPGQGAHGYTF,TGCGCCAGCAGCTTGGTGCCGGGACAGGGGGCGCATGGCTACACCTTC
17,many,TRBJ2-3,.,TRBV7-9,CASSPRRWGIGTDTQYF,TGTGCCAGCAGCCCCAGGCGGTGGGGGATTGGCACAGATACGCAGTATTTT
11,few,TRBJ2-5,.,TRBV6-4,CASRERETQYF,TGTGCCAGCAGGGAAAGGGAGACCCAGTACTTC
17,.,TRBJ2-3,.,TRBV4-1,CASSQILVGPPLDTQYF,TGCGCCAGCAGCCAAATACTGGTCGGGCCTCCTCTGGATACGCAGTATTTT
15,few,TRBJ1-2,TRBD1,TRBV12-3/TRBV12-4,CASSNPGTGNYGYTF,TGCGCCAGCAGTAACCCCGGGACAGGAAACTATGGCTACACCTTC
18,.,TRBJ1-1,TRBD1,TRBV6-2/TRBV6-3,CASASGPPGQGRNTEAFF,TGTGCCAGCGCTAGCGGGCCTCCCGGACAGGGAAGAAACACTGAAGCTTTCTTT
15,.,TRBJ2-1,.,TRBV18,CASYHATGGENEQFF,TGTGCCAGCTATCACGCAACAGGGGGGGAGAATGAGCAGTTCTTC
13,.,TRBJ2-1,TRBD1,TRBV2,CAIRRGQYNEQFF,TGTGCCATCAGAAGGGGACAGTACAATGAGCAGTTCTTC
15,once,TRBJ2-3,TRBD2,TRBV7-9,CASSSTAGASDTQYF,TGTGCCAGCAGCTCAACAGCGGGAGCTTCCGATACGCAGTATTTT
14,few,TRBJ1-2,.,TRBV6-5,CASSYSPGKYGYTF,TGTGCCAGCAGTTACTCTCCAGGGAAATATGGCTACACCTTC
17,.,TRBJ2-2,TRBD2,TRBV15,CATTLPSRAGLTGELFF,TGTGCCACAACCCTCCCCAGCCGAGCGGGATTAACCGGGGAGCTGTTTTTT
16,once,TRBJ2-1,TRBD1,TRBV4-2,CASSQDWTGGRNEQFF,TGTGCCAGCAGCCAAGATTGGACAGGGGGAAGGAATGAGCAGTTCTTC
14,.,TRBJ2-7,TRBD2,TRBV19,CASSIAAGVYEQYF,TGTGCCAGTAGTATAGCAGCGGGGGTCTACGAGCAGTACTTC
11,.,TRBJ2-5,.,TRBV20-1,CSARRSVTQYF,TGCAGTGCAAGACGGAGCGTTACCCAGTACTTC
12,.,TRBJ1-5,.,TRBV25-1,CASRGGNQPQHF,TGTGCCAGCCGCGGGGGCAATCAGCCCCAGCATTTT
13,.,TRBJ2-5,.,TRBV24-1,CATATSTQETQYF,TGTGCCACTGCGACAAGCACCCAAGAGACCCAGTACTTC
17,few,TRBJ2-5,.,TRBV5-5,CASSLGHGTSGGETQYF,TGTGCCAGCAGCCTGGGACACGGCACATCTGGGGGAGAGACCCAGTACTTC
15,few,TRBJ2-3,.,TRBV4-3,CASSQDGLPPDTQYF,TGCGCCAGCAGCCAAGACGGACTGCCTCCGGATACGCAGTATTTT
12,few,TRBJ1-1,.,TRBV6-6,CASRSAWPEAFF,TGTGCCAGCAGATCAGCGTGGCCTGAAGCTTTCTTT
15,.,TRBJ1-1,TRBD1,TRBV5-6,CASSLEGQGHTEAFF,TGTGCCAGCAGCTTGGAGGGACAGGGGCACACTGAAGCTTTCTTT
15,.,TRBJ1-4,.,TRBV4-1,CASSQVAATNEKLFF,TGCGCCAGCAGCCAAGTTGCCGCAACTAATGAAAAACTGTTTTTT
15,few,TRBJ2-1,.,TRBV24-1,CATSGGSSSYNEQFF,TGTGCCACCAGTGGTGGGAGTAGCTCCTACAATGAGCAGTTCTTC
16,.,TRBJ2-3,.,TRBV7-6,CASSLAAGRTTDTQYF,TGTGCCAGCAGCTTAGCTGCAGGGCGCACGACAGATACGCAGTATTTT
14,.,TRBJ1-1,.,TRBV6-2/TRBV6-3,CASSYSSVGPEAFF,TGTGCCAGCAGTTACAGTTCGGTGGGTCCAGAAGCTTTCTTT
16,.,TRBJ2-6,.,TRBV6-5,CASSPGCRSGANVLTF,TGTGCCAGCAGTCCCGGGTGCCGCTCTGGGGCCAACGTCCTGACTTTC
13,.,TRBJ1-4,.,TRBV11-2,CASSLVLFEKLFF,TGTGCCAGCAGCTTAGTCCTATTTGAAAAACTGTTTTTT
15,many,TRBJ2-5,.,TRBV12-3/TRBV12-4,CASSLGLERRETQYF,TGTGCCAGCAGTTTAGGACTAGAAAGGCGAGAGACCCAGTACTTC
18,.,TRBJ2-5,TRBD1,TRBV4-1,CASSQDPGQGFLGETQYF,TGCGCCAGCAGCCAAGATCCGGGACAGGGGTTCCTAGGGGAGACCCAGTACTTC
14,few,TRBJ2-7,TRBD2,TRBV20-1,CSAGSSGSSYEQYF,TGCAGTGCTGGGTCTAGCGGGAGTTCCTACGAGCAGTACTTC
13,few,TRBJ2-1,.,TRBV30,CAWKEGPYNEQFF,TGTGCCTGGAAGGAGGGTCCCTACAATGAGCAGTTCTTC
12,few,TRBJ2-5,.,TRBV29-1,CSVERGEETQYF,TGCAGCGTTGAACGGGGCGAAGAGACCCAGTACTTC
13,.,TRBJ2-7,.,TRBV20-1,CSARDLNSYEQYF,TGCAGTGCTAGAGATCTTAACAGCTACGAGCAGTACTTC
11,many,TRBJ1-1,.,TRBV6-5,CASKKGVEAFF,TGTGCCAGCAAAAAGGGGGTTGAGGCTTTCTTT
14,few,TRBJ2-7,.,TRBV7-9,CASSLDYERDEQYF,TGTGCCAGCAGCTTAGATTACGAGCGGGACGAGCAGTACTTC
14,.,TRBJ2-7,TRBD1,TRBV7-6,CASSIAGTGDEQYF,TGTGCCAGCAGCATAGCCGGGACAGGGGACGAGCAGTACTTC
16,.,TRBJ2-5,TRBD1,TRBV4-1,CASSHLDRENQETQYF,TGCGCCAGCAGCCACCTAGACAGGGAAAACCAAGAGACCCAGTACTTC
15,.,TRBJ2-7,.,TRBV3-1,CASSQFTGSGYEQYF,TGTGCCAGCAGCCAGTTTACAGGGAGCGGCTACGAGCAGTACTTC